This is a list of T cell receptor beta chains from one sample in a study of blood T cell repertoires in COVID-19. Sequencing used immunoSEQ multiplex PCR; TCRdb keeps in-frame clones, though not all of them. Of 150,000 to 200,000 clones listed, around 81% are singletons. The specimen was PBMCs or T cells enriched from blood (not recorded which). Receptors were obtained from a man in his forties who had recovered from COVID-19. Each CDR3 is given with its conserved first and last residue. Fields, in order: V gene, J gene, clone size, D gene, CDR3 protein, CDR3 DNA. The D gene is left open where the match is weak. The listing skips clone size in some rows; elsewhere it reads once, few, many or a size class.

TRBV5-1	TRBJ1-2	.	TRBD1	CASSPGTGNGYTF	TGCGCCAGCAGCCCCGGGACAGGGAATGGCTACACCTTC
TRBV10-2	TRBJ2-7	.	.	CASRLMLSSYEQYF	TGCGCCAGCAGGTTAATGCTGAGCTCCTACGAGCAGTACTTC
TRBV30	TRBJ1-1	once	.	CAWRAGIWGLGTEAFF	TGTGCCTGGAGAGCAGGTATTTGGGGGCTCGGCACTGAAGCTTTCTTT
TRBV9	TRBJ2-5	.	.	CASSPGNGGQETQYF	TGTGCCAGCAGCCCAGGTAACGGGGGCCAAGAGACCCAGTACTTC
TRBV19	TRBJ2-5	.	TRBD2	CASRLRGGRETQYF	TGTGCCAGTCGCTTGCGGGGGGGCCGGGAGACCCAGTACTTC
TRBV7-8	TRBJ2-7	few	.	CASSLAQTYEQYF	TGTGCCAGCAGCTTAGCGCAGACCTACGAGCAGTACTTC
TRBV10-3	TRBJ1-2	.	.	CAISPSFRHVGGYTF	TGTGCCATCAGTCCTTCCTTTAGACACGTCGGTGGCTACACCTTC
TRBV5-6	TRBJ1-5	few	.	CASSSNLGGAGNQPQHF	TGTGCCAGCAGCTCGAACCTTGGGGGGGCTGGCAATCAGCCCCAGCATTTT
TRBV5-1	TRBJ2-5	few	TRBD1	CASGTDQETQYF	TGCGCCAGTGGGACAGACCAAGAGACCCAGTACTTC
TRBV14	TRBJ1-2	.	.	CASSQDPRFYGYTF	TGTGCCAGCAGCCAAGATCCCAGGTTCTATGGCTACACCTTC
TRBV19	TRBJ2-1	.	.	CASSIVRGFNNEQFF	TGTGCCAGTAGTATAGTGCGGGGATTCAACAATGAGCAGTTCTTC
TRBV24-1	TRBJ1-1	.	.	CATSDGGAGITEAFF	TGTGCCACCAGTGACGGGGGGGCAGGGATTACTGAAGCTTTCTTT
TRBV5-1	TRBJ2-1	few	.	CASSLAVSNEQFF	TGCGCCAGCAGCTTGGCCGTCAGCAATGAGCAGTTCTTC
TRBV5-8	TRBJ2-5	.	TRBD2	CASSPHSFGLGEETQYF	TGTGCCAGCAGCCCGCACTCATTTGGACTAGGCGAAGAGACCCAGTACTTC
TRBV6-5	TRBJ1-1	.	.	CASARSGNTEAFF	TGTGCCAGCGCACGGTCAGGGAACACTGAAGCTTTCTTT
TRBV5-3	TRBJ2-3	.	TRBD1	CARSRRDSQNLRLYTQYF	TGTGCCAGAAGCCGCCGGGACAGCCAGAACTTGAGGTTATATACGCAGTATTTT
TRBV11-2	TRBJ1-2	.	.	CASSLDGQGGYTF	TGTGCCAGCAGCTTAGATGGCCAGGGCGGCTACACCTTC
TRBV12-3/TRBV12-4	TRBJ1-1	few	.	CASSFGSGTEAFF	TGTGCCAGCAGTTTCGGTTCCGGGACAGAAGCTTTCTTT
TRBV7-8	TRBJ1-1	once	TRBD1	CASSLFRGDTEAFF	TGTGCCAGCAGCTTGTTCAGGGGGGACACTGAAGCTTTCTTT
TRBV9	TRBJ2-2	.	TRBD2	CASSRGESGELFF	TGTGCCAGCAGCCGGGGGGAGTCCGGGGAGCTGTTTTTT
TRBV10-1	TRBJ2-2	.	TRBD2	CARGGNSTGELFF	TGCGCTCGCGGGGGGAATTCCACCGGGGAGCTGTTTTTT
TRBV19	TRBJ1-2	.	.	CASVGAHYGYTF	TGTGCCAGCGTAGGGGCCCACTATGGCTACACCTTC
TRBV11-1	TRBJ1-1	.	.	CASSIVSGTEAFF	TGTGCCAGCAGCATCGTGAGTGGCACTGAAGCTTTCTTT
TRBV19	TRBJ2-3	.	.	CASRQQGGTDTQYF	TGTGCCAGTAGGCAACAGGGAGGCACAGATACGCAGTATTTT
TRBV2	TRBJ2-3	.	TRBD2	CASRTAGGGVADTQYF	TGTGCCAGCAGAACCGCGGGGGGCGGGGTGGCAGATACGCAGTATTTT
TRBV14	TRBJ2-5	.	TRBD2	CASSQGASLGGETQYF	TGTGCCAGCAGCCAAGGGGCATCCCTGGGAGGGGAGACCCAGTACTTC